This T cell receptor (beta chain) was documented in a study of blood T cell repertoires in COVID-19. Background on the study: Material from acute and convalescent COVID-19 was sourced from the United States, Italy and Spain.

This clone was detected only a few times. Self-reported history from a screening survey and questionnaire set each donor's cohort. Either two negative PCRs, clearance, or symptom resolution qualified Cohort 3 donors as recovered. Original processing notes: Reference gene primers were amplified, and this amplification served to estimate nucleated cell counts. Some clones are missing from TCRdb's copy, which holds only in-frame ones; the method was immunoSEQ multiplex PCR. That table is the source of V, J and clone size, and D and trimming were worked out from the DNA. The sample consists of more than 200,000 clones, 85% to 90% of them appearing once. J gave up 5 bases and V 4 bases, and 2 bases lay outside the gene matches. The CDR3 is 13 residues long.

V usage is TRBV12-3 or TRBV12-4 and J usage is TRBJ2-3; 8 bases match TRBD2. Sequencing input: PBMCs or T cells enriched from blood (not recorded which). The TCR was taken from a man in his forties or fifties who had recovered from COVID-19. The CDR3 is CASSWRGEDTQYF. CDR3 DNA: TGTGCCAGCAGTTGGCGGGGGGAAGATACGCAGTATTTT.